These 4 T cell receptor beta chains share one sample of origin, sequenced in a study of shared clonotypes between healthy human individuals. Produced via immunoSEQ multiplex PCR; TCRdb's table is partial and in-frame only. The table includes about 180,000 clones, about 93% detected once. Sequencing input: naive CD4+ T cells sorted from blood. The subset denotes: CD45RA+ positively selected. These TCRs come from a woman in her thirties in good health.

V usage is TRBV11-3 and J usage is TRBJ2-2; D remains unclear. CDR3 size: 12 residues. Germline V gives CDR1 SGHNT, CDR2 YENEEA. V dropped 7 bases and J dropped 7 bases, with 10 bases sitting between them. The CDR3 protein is CASTGRNGELFF. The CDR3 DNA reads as TGTGCCAGCACTGGTAGAAACGGGGAGCTGTTTTTT.

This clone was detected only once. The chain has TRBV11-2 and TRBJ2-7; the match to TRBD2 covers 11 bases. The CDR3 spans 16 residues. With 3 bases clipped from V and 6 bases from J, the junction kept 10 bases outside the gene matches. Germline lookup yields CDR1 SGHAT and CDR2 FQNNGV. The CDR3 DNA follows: TGTGCCAGCAGCTTCGACCCGCCGGGACTAGCGGCCGAGCAGTACTTC. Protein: CASSFDPPGLAAEQYF.

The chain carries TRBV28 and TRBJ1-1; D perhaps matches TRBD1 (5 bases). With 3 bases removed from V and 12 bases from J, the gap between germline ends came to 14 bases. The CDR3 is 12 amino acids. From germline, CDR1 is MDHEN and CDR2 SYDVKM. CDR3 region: CASSFGTGGTFF. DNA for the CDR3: TGTGCCAGCAGTTTTGGGACGGGGGGGACTTTCTTT.

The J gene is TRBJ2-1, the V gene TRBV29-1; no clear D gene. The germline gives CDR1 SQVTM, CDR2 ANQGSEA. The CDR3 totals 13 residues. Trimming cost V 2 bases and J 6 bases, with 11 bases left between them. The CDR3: CSVEWGRSNEQFF. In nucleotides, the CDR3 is TGCAGCGTTGAATGGGGTAGGAGCAATGAGCAGTTCTTC.